The 6 T cell receptor beta chains reported below all come from one sample, sequenced in a study of blood T cell repertoires in COVID-19. Assay used: immunoSEQ multiplex PCR; TCRdb lists only in-frame clones, some missing. The sample yields 150,000 to 200,000 clones, 80% to 85% seen once. What was sequenced was peripheral blood. The source is a human donor with acute or convalescent COVID-19. The donor label of this sample is uncertain.

V is TRBV28 and J is TRBJ2-4; D unresolved. From germline, CDR1 is MDHEN and CDR2 SYDVKM. V was clipped by 5 bases and J by 0 bases, with 14 bases between them. CDR3 length equals 16 residues. Here the CDR3 DNA reads TGTGCCAGCAGTAGCAGTGACTGGCTAGCCAAAAACATTCAGTACTTC. As protein: CASSSSDWLAKNIQYF.

The chain employs TRBV18 and TRBJ2-7; D is unresolved. The CDR3 runs 12 residues. CDR1 is KGHSH, CDR2 LQKENI, per germline. The germline V and J ends were trimmed by 6 bases and 5 bases, with 11 bases remaining between them. CDR3: CASSPDSDEQYF. As DNA, the CDR3 is TGTGCCAGCTCTCCCGACTCGGACGAGCAGTACTTC.

The chain uses TRBV11-2 and TRBJ2-7, with a tentative D call TRBD1 (5 bases). The CDR3 length is 14 residues. Trimming left V 1 base short and J 1 base short, with 8 bases between. Germline loops: CDR1 SGHAT, CDR2 FQNNGV. CDR3 protein: CASSLGPGSYEQYF. In nucleotides, the CDR3 is TGTGCCAGCAGCTTAGGGCCAGGGTCCTACGAGCAGTACTTC.

V is TRBV5-5 and J is TRBJ1-4, with a possible D match to TRBD1 (6 bases). V dropped 3 bases and J dropped 0 bases, with 9 bases sitting between them. From germline, CDR1 is SGHKS and CDR2 YYEKEE (reference sequence). The CDR3 loop spans 15 amino acids. As DNA, the CDR3 is TGTGCCAGCAGCTCAGGGGATGCAACTAATGAAAAACTGTTTTTT. This sequence encodes CASSSGDATNEKLFF. The full variable domain, its missing parts supplied by reference TRBV5-5 and TRBJ1-4, is DAGVTQSPTHLIKTRGQQVTLRCSPISGHKSVSWYQQVLGQGPQFIFQYYEKEERGRGNFPDRFSARQFPNYSSELNVNALLLGDSALYLCASSSGDATNEKLFFGSGTQLSVL.

The genes are TRBV6-1 and TRBJ2-3; TRBD2 matches 7 bases. Per the germline V gene, CDR1 is MNHNS and CDR2 is SASEGT. V gave up 2 bases and J gave up 0 bases; unmatched junction bases: 2. The CDR3 extends over 15 amino acids. This CDR3 reads CASSESGTSTDTQYF. The CDR3 nucleotides read TGTGCCAGCAGTGAAAGCGGGACTAGCACAGATACGCAGTATTTT.

V is TRBV11-3 and J is TRBJ2-1; D call uncertain. With 1 base removed from V and 4 bases from J, the gap between germline ends came to 11 bases. The CDR3 consists of 15 residues. Looked up from germline, CDR1 is SGHNT and CDR2 is YENEEA. DNA for the CDR3: TGTGCCAGCAGCTTAGGACACAAGCCTTACAATGAGCAGTTCTTC. It yields the protein CASSLGHKPYNEQFF.